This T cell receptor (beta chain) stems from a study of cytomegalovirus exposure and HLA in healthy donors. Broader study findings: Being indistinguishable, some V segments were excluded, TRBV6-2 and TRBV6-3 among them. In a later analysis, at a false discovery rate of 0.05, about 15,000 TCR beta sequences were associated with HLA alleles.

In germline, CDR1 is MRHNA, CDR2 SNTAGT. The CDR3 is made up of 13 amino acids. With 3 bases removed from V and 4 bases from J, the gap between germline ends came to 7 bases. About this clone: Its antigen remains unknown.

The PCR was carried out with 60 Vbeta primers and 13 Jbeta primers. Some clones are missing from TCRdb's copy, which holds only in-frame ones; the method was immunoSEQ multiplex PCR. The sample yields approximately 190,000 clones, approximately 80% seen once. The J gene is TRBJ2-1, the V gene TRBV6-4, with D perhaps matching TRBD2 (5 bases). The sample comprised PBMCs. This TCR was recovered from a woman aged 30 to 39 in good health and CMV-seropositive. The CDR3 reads CASSEEAYNEQFF. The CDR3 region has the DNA TGTGCCAGCAGTGAGGAGGCTTACAATGAGCAGTTCTTC.